A selection of T cell receptor beta chains follows, all from one sample in a study of blood T cell repertoires in COVID-19. Clones were sequenced by immunoSEQ multiplex PCR, and TCRdb holds only the in-frame ones, with some missing. This repertoire shows approximately 220,000 clones, about four fifths found once; its top ten account for around 3.1%. Material for sequencing was peripheral blood. The receptors come from a woman aged 25-40 years who had recovered from COVID-19. Both conserved end residues are part of each CDR3. The order of the fields is clone size, V gene, J gene, D gene, CDR3 DNA, CDR3 protein. A D gene is named only where the DNA matches it firmly. Clone size is given for some rows only: seen once, a few or many times, or a class if the clone is expanded.

NA	TRBV4-2	TRBJ2-7	TRBD2	TGTGCCAGCAGCCCAACGGCTAGCGGAGGTAGGGGCTCCTACGAGCAGTACTTC	CASSPTASGGRGSYEQYF
NA	TRBV5-1	TRBJ2-1	NA	TGCGCCAGCAGCTTCGGTGGCGGGGAGCGGTTCTTC	CASSFGGGERFF
few	TRBV9	TRBJ2-5	NA	TGTGCCAGCAGCGTAGCTCTGGGGACACACCAAGAGACCCAGTACTTC	CASSVALGTHQETQYF
NA	TRBV5-6	TRBJ2-4	NA	TGTGCCAGCAGCTTGGGCAGGGGAGCCAAAAACATTCAGTACTTC	CASSLGRGAKNIQYF
NA	TRBV2	TRBJ2-5	NA	TGTGCCAGCAGTGAGGAGCAACAAGAGACCCAGTACTTC	CASSEEQQETQYF
NA	TRBV5-1	TRBJ1-5	NA	TGCGCCAGCAGCTTGAGTGGTGAGGGCCCAGAGCCCCAGCATTTT	CASSLSGEGPEPQHF
NA	TRBV18	TRBJ2-2	TRBD1	TGTGCCAGCTCACCTAGAAGCGGGACAGGGGCCGGGGAGCTGTTTTTT	CASSPRSGTGAGELFF
NA	TRBV24-1	TRBJ2-5	TRBD1	TGTGCCACCAGTGATTATCGAGGACAGGGGGCAGAGACCCAGTACTTC	CATSDYRGQGAETQYF
NA	TRBV12-3/TRBV12-4	TRBJ2-7	NA	TGTGCCAGCAGTTCCTACTACGAGCAGTACTTC	CASSSYYEQYF
NA	TRBV30	TRBJ1-1	NA	TGTGCCTGGAGTGACATCCAGGTATTGGGGCAGGGCTTCACTGAAGCTTTCTTT	CAWSDIQVLGQGFTEAFF
NA	TRBV4-2	TRBJ2-1	TRBD2	TGTGCCAGCAGCCAAGAGGTGGTTCTAGCGGGAGGCAATGAGCAGTTCTTC	CASSQEVVLAGGNEQFF
NA	TRBV19	TRBJ1-1	NA	TGTGCCAGTAGTATACCCTCTCAGTGGGGGGACACTGAAGCTTTCTTT	CASSIPSQWGDTEAFF
few	TRBV6-5	TRBJ2-1	NA	TGTGCCAGCAGTAGGACAAGGCGCTACAATGAGCAGTTCTTC	CASSRTRRYNEQFF
NA	TRBV4-1	TRBJ1-5	NA	TGCGCCAGCAGCCACCGTTCGGGGGGTGGGAGCAATCAGCCCCAGCATTTT	CASSHRSGGGSNQPQHF
NA	TRBV11-1	TRBJ2-3	NA	TGTGCCAGCAGCCCCAGACCCAGGCTCACAGATACGCAGTATTTT	CASSPRPRLTDTQYF